This record concerns one T cell receptor (beta chain) sequence. The antigen is undetermined. Trimming removed 0 bases from V and 7 bases from J; junction bases left unmatched: 3. This CDR3 is 15 amino acids long. The data stem from a study of identical twins. Using its own MiXCR run on the 5' RACE reads, TCRdb lists one record per CDR3 protein. Of under 400,000 distinct CDR3 sequences in the sample, 9% to 10% are singletons; the top ten hold under 10%. General study findings and limits: The models gave estimates that fell short of the out-of-frame TCR alpha sharing seen in monozygotic twins.

Sequenced sample: naive T cells sorted from blood. The genes are TRBV12-3 or TRBV12-4 and TRBJ2-2; 9 nucleotides line up with TRBD1. The receptor comes from a woman aged 50 to 65 in good health. The CDR3 region is CASSLATGGHGELFF. In nucleotides, the CDR3 is TGTGCCAGCAGTTTAGCTACAGGGGGCCACGGGGAGCTGTTTTTT.